Here is one T cell receptor (beta chain) with its context. No antigen is known for it. In unsorted samples, genomic DNA was obtained using 90 million to 95 million PBMCs. These data come from a study of shared clonotypes between healthy human individuals. Study conclusions and caveats: Researchers sampled only blood; tissue repertoires likely differ.

The CDR3 sequence is 13 residues long. The germline V gene encodes CDR1 ENHRY and CDR2 SYGVKD. Trimming stripped 10 bases from V and 5 bases from J, with 14 bases between. Replicate PCRs were loaded with 300 ng DNA from unsorted PBMC, 29,000 or so T cell genomes. It was on ten immunoSEQ deep assay plates that unsorted PBMC DNA was sequenced. The repertoire was sequenced with immunoSEQ multiplex PCR; TCRdb's copy has only in-frame clones and lacks some. The sample includes about 490,000 clones, around 79% seen only once; the top ten take about 12%. The receptor's source is a woman aged 40 to 50 in good health. Some clones in this sample may be carry-over from other donors' samples. Sequences were obtained from PBMCs. The chain carries TRBV10-3 and TRBJ1-4; perhaps TRBD1 as D (5 bases). In DNA form, the CDR3 reads TGTGCCACCGAGGACAAGAAAAATGAAAAACTGTTTTTT. It yields the protein CATEDKKNEKLFF.